This TCR beta chain was captured by sequencing in a study of early T cells in non-severe SARS-CoV-2 infection. TCRdb processed the 5' RACE reads anew with MiXCR; each CDR3 protein has one entry. Found here are about 20,000 distinct CDR3 sequences, about 4.9% of them singletons; the top ten hold roughly 5%. Germline V CDR1 and CDR2: SGHAT, FQNNGV. The CDR3 has 13 amino acids. V was trimmed by 0 bases and J by 5 bases, leaving 7 bases between them. The table lists this clonotype with many counts. The sequencing input was whole blood. The rearrangement uses TRBV11-2 and TRBJ1-1; D not resolved. The TCR sequence derives from an adult who was a healthcare worker with PCR-confirmed SARS-CoV-2 infection or an uninfected control (not recorded which). The CDR3 reads CASSLDRGTEAFF. As DNA, the CDR3 is TGTGCCAGCAGCTTAGATCGGGGTACTGAAGCTTTCTTT.